The present T cell receptor beta chain was sequenced within a study of shared clonotypes between healthy human individuals. Study-level background: Each donor's CD8 memory used one plate, CD8 naive two, each CD4 subset three. Study-level points and caveats: Some naive CD4 clonotypes, about 5%, turned up in common across four donors.

Repertoires were generated with immunoSEQ multiplex PCR, while TCRdb's copy carries only in-frame clones and drops some. Among hundreds of thousands of clones, 85% to 95% were seen once, and the ten largest hold around 0.12%. A word on this clone: The target antigen is unknown.

From germline, CDR1 is SGHTA and CDR2 FQGNSA. V dropped 5 bases and J dropped 3 bases, with 19 bases sitting between them. This CDR3 is 17 amino acids long. CD8 cells classed as naive were CD45RO-negative and positively selected for CCR7, excluding terminally differentiated effector memory CD45RA+ cells. Healthy and HIV-negative, the adult donors had no recent acute infections or vaccinations. Sequencing was carried out using naive CD8+ T cells sorted from blood. The chain combines TRBV7-2 with TRBJ2-2, with a tentative D call TRBD2 (7 bases). This receptor was obtained from a woman aged 25 to 39 in good health. DNA for the CDR3: TGTGCCAGCAGCCAGGGGCCGCGGGAGATGCACACCGGGGAGCTGTTTTTT. It encodes CASSQGPREMHTGELFF.